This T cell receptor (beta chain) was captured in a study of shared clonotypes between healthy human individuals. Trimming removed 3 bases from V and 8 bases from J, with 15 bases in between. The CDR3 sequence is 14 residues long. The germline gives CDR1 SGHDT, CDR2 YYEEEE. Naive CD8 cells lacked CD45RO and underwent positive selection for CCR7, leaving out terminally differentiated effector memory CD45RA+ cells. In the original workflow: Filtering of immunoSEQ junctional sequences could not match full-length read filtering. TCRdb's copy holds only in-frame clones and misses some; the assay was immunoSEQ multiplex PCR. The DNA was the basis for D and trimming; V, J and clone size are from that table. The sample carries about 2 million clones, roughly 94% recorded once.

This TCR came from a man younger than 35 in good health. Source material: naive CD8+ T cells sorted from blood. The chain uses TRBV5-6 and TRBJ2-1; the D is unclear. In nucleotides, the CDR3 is TGTGCCAGCAGCTCGCCGGCTGGCGGCCATGAGCAGTTCTTC. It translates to CASSSPAGGHEQFF.